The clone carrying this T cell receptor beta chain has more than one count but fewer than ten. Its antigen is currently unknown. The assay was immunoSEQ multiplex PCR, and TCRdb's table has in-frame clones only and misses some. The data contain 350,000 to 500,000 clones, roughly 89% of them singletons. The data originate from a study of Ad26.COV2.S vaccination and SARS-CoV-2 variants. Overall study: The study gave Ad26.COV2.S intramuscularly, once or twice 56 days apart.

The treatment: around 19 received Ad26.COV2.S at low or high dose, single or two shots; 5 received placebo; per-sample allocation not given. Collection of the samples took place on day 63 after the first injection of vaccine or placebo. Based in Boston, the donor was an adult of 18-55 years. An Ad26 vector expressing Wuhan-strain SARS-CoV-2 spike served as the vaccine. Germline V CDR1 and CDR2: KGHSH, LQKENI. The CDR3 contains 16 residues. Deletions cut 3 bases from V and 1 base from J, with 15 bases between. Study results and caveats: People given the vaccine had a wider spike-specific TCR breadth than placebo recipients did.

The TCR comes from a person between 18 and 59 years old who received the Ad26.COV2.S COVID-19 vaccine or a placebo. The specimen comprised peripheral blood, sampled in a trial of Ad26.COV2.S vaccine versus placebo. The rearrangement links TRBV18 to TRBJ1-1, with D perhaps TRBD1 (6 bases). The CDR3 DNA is TGTGCCAGCTCACCGCCAGGGGTGAGTTCGAACACTGAAGCTTTCTTT. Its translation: CASSPPGVSSNTEAFF.